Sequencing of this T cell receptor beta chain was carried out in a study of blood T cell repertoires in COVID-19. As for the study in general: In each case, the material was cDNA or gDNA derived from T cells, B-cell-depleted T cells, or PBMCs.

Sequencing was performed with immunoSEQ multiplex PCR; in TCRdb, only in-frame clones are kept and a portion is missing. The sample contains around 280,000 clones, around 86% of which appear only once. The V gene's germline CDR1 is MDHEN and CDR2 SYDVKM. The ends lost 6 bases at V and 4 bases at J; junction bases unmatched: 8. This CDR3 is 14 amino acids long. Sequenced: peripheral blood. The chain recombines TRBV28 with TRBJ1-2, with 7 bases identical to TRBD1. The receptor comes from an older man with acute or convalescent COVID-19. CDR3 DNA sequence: TGTGCCAGCAGCTACCCTGGGACAGTCTATGGCTACACCTTC. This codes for CASSYPGTVYGYTF.